One and the same sample provided the 5 T cell receptor beta chains below, sequenced in a study of blood T cells in healthy people across ages. PCR was performed a second time for about 7 to 11 cycles using a sample-barcoded 5' primer and a J-beta primer mix. TCRdb used MiXCR to reprocess the 5' RACE reads, holding one entry per CDR3 protein. Of about 900,000 distinct CDR3 sequences listed, around 46% are singletons. Material for sequencing was blood. Source of these receptors: a young man in good health.

The chain has TRBV6-2 or TRBV6-3 and TRBJ2-7, with 10 bases matching TRBD1. This CDR3 contains 15 residues. Germline lookup yields CDR1 MNHEY and CDR2 SVGEGT. Trimming at V came to 5 bases and at J to 0 bases, leaving 4 bases not matched to a gene. The CDR3 DNA sequence: TGTGCCAGCAGTATCCGGGACAGGGGCTCCTACGAGCAGTACTTC. It encodes CASSIRDRGSYEQYF.

V and J are TRBV12-3 or TRBV12-4 and TRBJ2-1; D not certain. This CDR3 region has 13 residues. Trimming removed 7 bases from V and 6 bases from J, with 13 bases in between. CDR3 loop: CASTSSLANEQFF. The DNA for the CDR3 is TGTGCCAGCACCTCTAGTTTGGCCAATGAGCAGTTCTTC.

V and J are TRBV29-1 and TRBJ2-7; D may be TRBD1 (5 bases). The V gene lost 8 bases and the J gene lost 4 bases, with 9 bases spanning the gap. CDR1 is SQVTM, CDR2 ANQGSEA, per germline. The CDR3 is made up of 10 amino acids. Here the CDR3 DNA reads TGCAGCACACAGGTTTACGAGCAGTACTTC. Its translation is CSTQVYEQYF.

The chain couples TRBV29-1 to TRBJ2-1; 9 nucleotides align to TRBD1. V trimming: 5 bases; J trimming: 5 bases; junction bases outside the gene matches: 1. The CDR3 extends over 12 amino acids. The germline V gene has CDR1 SQVTM and CDR2 ANQGSEA. The CDR3: CSVRDRDNEQFF. The CDR3, as DNA: TGCAGCGTTCGGGACAGGGACAATGAGCAGTTCTTC.

The chain is built from TRBV6-2 or TRBV6-3 and TRBJ1-5; D gene ambiguous. Trimming left V 5 bases short and J 0 bases short, with 14 bases between. CDR3 size: 16 residues. Germline values: CDR1 MNHEY, CDR2 SVGEGT. CDR3 amino acids: CASSHLGTNSNQPQHF. The CDR3 bases are TGTGCCAGCAGTCACCTGGGAACGAATAGCAATCAGCCCCAGCATTTT.